This entry lists 12 T cell receptor beta chains sequenced from one sample in a study of T cell responses to AZD1222 COVID-19 vaccine. Data came from immunoSEQ multiplex PCR; TCRdb stores just in-frame clones and leaves some out. The sample lists 100,000 to 150,000 clones; about nine tenths were seen once. Source: peripheral blood, taken on day 0 of AZD1222 vaccination. These receptors were taken from an adult in good health.

V usage is TRBV28 and J usage is TRBJ1-1; D call uncertain. Germline lookup yields CDR1 MDHEN and CDR2 SYDVKM. The length of the CDR3 is 12 residues. The V gene lost 3 bases and the J gene lost 0 bases, with 2 bases spanning the gap. The CDR3 nucleotides read TGTGCCAGCAGTTTGGTGAACACTGAAGCTTTCTTT. Its translation: CASSLVNTEAFF.

A note on this clone: The same CDR3 arises from other DNA sequences in this sample as well. The chain employs TRBV10-2 and TRBJ1-4; 10 bases agree with TRBD1. Germline CDR1 WSHSY, CDR2 SAAADI. V gave up 5 bases and J gave up 8 bases; unmatched junction bases: 5. The CDR3 spans 14 residues. Here the CDR3 DNA reads TGCGCCAGCAGTCTGGGACAGGGGAGGGAAAAACTGTTTTTT. It encodes CASSLGQGREKLFF.

The J gene is TRBJ1-2, the V gene TRBV5-8; tentatively, D is TRBD1 (5 bases). The V and J ends lost 2 bases and 7 bases respectively, with 18 bases between them. The CDR3 is 15 amino acids. Germline-derived CDR1 and CDR2 are SGHTS and YDEGEE. CDR3 region: CASSFAWDQSIGYTF. As DNA, the CDR3 is TGTGCCAGCAGCTTTGCGTGGGACCAGTCTATTGGCTACACCTTC.

The chain joins TRBV18 to TRBJ1-1; unclear D gene. The germline V and J ends were trimmed by 2 bases and 2 bases, with 6 bases remaining between them. Germline lookup yields CDR1 KGHSH and CDR2 LQKENI. This CDR3 has 13 residues. The CDR3 loop reads CASSPLGNTEAFF. DNA of the CDR3: TGTGCCAGCTCACCATTGGGAAACACTGAAGCTTTCTTT.

The J gene is TRBJ2-2, the V gene TRBV7-6; possible D gene TRBD1, 6 bases. The germline gives CDR1 SGHVS, CDR2 FNYEAQ. The CDR3 runs 16 residues. Trimming left V 0 bases short and J 3 bases short, with 11 bases between. The CDR3 region has the DNA TGTGCCAGCAGCTTAGCGCTGGGACACGACACCGGGGAGCTGTTTTTT. Amino acids: CASSLALGHDTGELFF.

This rearrangement joins TRBV7-2 to TRBJ1-4, with D unclear. The V end was cut by 5 bases, the J end by 6 bases, with 10 bases between. The CDR3 runs to 13 residues. Germline V gene lookup returns CDR1 SGHTA and CDR2 FQGNSA. The CDR3 DNA reads as TGTGCCAGCAGCCCCCACTCGGATGAAAAACTGTTTTTT. Translation gives CASSPHSDEKLFF. The full variable domain, rest sourced from reference TRBV7-2 and TRBJ1-4, is GAGVSQSPSNKVTEKGKDVELRCDPISGHTALYWYRQSLGQGLEFLIYFQGNSAPDKSGLPSDRFSAERTGGSVSTLTIQRTQQEDSAVYLCASSPHSDEKLFFGSGTQLSVL.

The chain joins TRBV9 to TRBJ1-1; no definite D call. V was pared by 0 bases and J by 1 base, with 7 bases between. CDR1 and CDR2 (germline): SGDLS, YYNGEE. The CDR3 length is 14 residues. The CDR3 region has the DNA TGTGCCAGCAGCGTAGTGGACCAGAACACTGAAGCTTTCTTT. This translates into CASSVVDQNTEAFF.

The chain recombines TRBV11-2 with TRBJ1-1; D possibly corresponds to TRBD1 (6 bases). CDR1 and CDR2 (germline): SGHAT, FQNNGV. This CDR3 comprises 15 residues. Deletions cut 2 bases from V and 5 bases from J, with 15 bases between. In nucleotides, the CDR3 is TGTGCCAGCAGCTTACAGGGGCGTAGGTTAACTGAAGCTTTCTTT. It is translated as CASSLQGRRLTEAFF.

The chain combines TRBV15 with TRBJ1-4; D might be TRBD1 (6 bases). The V gene's germline CDR1 is LNHNV and CDR2 YYDKDF (reference sequence). This CDR3 spans 16 amino acids. V lost 0 bases to trimming and J lost 5 bases, with 13 bases between them. The CDR3 coding sequence is TGTGCCACCAGCAGAGATCTTGGGGGCGGGAATGAAAAACTGTTTTTT. Amino acid sequence: CATSRDLGGGNEKLFF.

The CDR3: CAWSVKDTQYF. CDR3 DNA sequence: TGTGCCTGGAGTGTGAAGGATACGCAGTATTTT. The chain is built from TRBV30 and TRBJ2-3; D is unresolved. V dropped 0 bases and J dropped 6 bases, with 4 bases sitting between them. The germline CDR1 and CDR2 sequences are GTSNPN and SVGIG (reference sequence). The CDR3 has 11 amino acids.

This clone came up once. The chain carries TRBV25-1 and TRBJ1-3; D perhaps matches TRBD1 (5 bases). Looked up from germline, CDR1 is MGHDK and CDR2 is SYGVNS. Between the trimmed V and J ends, which lost 3 bases and 0 bases, there was a span of 12 bases. The CDR3 length is 16 residues. CDR3 protein: CASSEWDASSGNTIYF. CDR3 DNA sequence: TGTGCCAGCAGTGAGTGGGACGCCAGCTCTGGAAACACCATATATTTT.

This rearrangement joins TRBV28 to TRBJ1-2; D not certain. CDR1 and CDR2 (germline): MDHEN, SYDVKM. Trimming shortened V by 6 bases and J by 4 bases, and 6 bases separated the two germline ends. This CDR3 is built from 11 residues. This CDR3 reads CASRAFYGYTF. In nucleotides, the CDR3 is TGTGCCAGCAGGGCCTTCTATGGCTACACCTTC.